This TCR beta chain came from a study of T cell responses to AZD1222 COVID-19 vaccine (dated by TCRdb to about 2021). At the level of the whole study: AZD1222 recipients with second doses at about 4 weeks or about 12 weeks were pooled, because spike-specific TCR depth and breadth did not differ between schedules. Enrollment into the trials was organized by age into subgroups of 18-55, 56-69 and 70-plus years, and those subgroups contained approximately 160, 26 and 62 TCR-sequenced participants, respectively. A total of 233 trial participants underwent TCR sequencing, of whom around 210 had received two doses of AZD1222 and around 25 had received two doses of the MenACWY control vaccine. Paper-wide results and their limitations: The whole spike protein was spanned by vaccine-associated CD4 TCRs, and dominant responses were seen in regions 160-218 and 743-854. In the small 56-69-year group, the increase in depth fell short of significance, most likely because of low power. Only five or six AZD1222 recipients were SARS-CoV-2 seropositive at baseline, limiting conclusions about previously exposed vaccinees. Epitopes outside the regions mutated in the B.1.351 and B.1.1.7 variants were reportedly recognized by nearly half of the unique spike-specific TCRs. After two AZD1222 doses, spike-specific TCR breadth and depth were significantly higher than at day 0 and than in MenACWY recipients. Participants were mostly white British and included more females than males, and it was suggested by the authors that clonal diversity may have been underestimated. Because no day 14 peak-response samples were available, the repertoires could be characterized only after the peak T cell response.

A remark on this clone: This receptor's antigen is unknown. No qualities accompany the bases; no much larger clone lies one base away.

The label giving this sample's time point can be read as: baseline before first vaccination. Vaccinee samples were obtained from the UK trials COV001 and COV002, which included a single-blind randomized controlled phase 2/3 trial of AZD1222 (ChAdOx1 nCoV-19) in healthy adults. For TCRbeta chain sequencing, PBMC samples were collected from trial participants at day 0 and at day 28 after the second dose. For CDR1 and CDR2, the germline V gene lists SNHLY and FYNNEI. At the junction V is shortened by 7 bases and J by 7 bases; bases outside the gene matches: 4. From cysteine to phenylalanine, the CDR3 is 12 amino acids long. The DNA shown is the 36-base CDR3, in frame from base 1. The CDR3 regions of human TCRbeta chains were analyzed by immunosequencing. On the study's bioinformatics: TCRs in the repertoires were matched against a reference library of SARS-CoV-2-specific TCRs that had been generated with the MIRA antigen-specificity platform. Breadth was defined as the fraction of unique TCRs that were SARS-CoV-2-associated. Depth was defined as the fraction of total T cells that were SARS-CoV-2-associated. Using the MIRA data, each spike-specific TCR was mapped to the spike region that the TCR reacts to and placed in a CD4 or CD8 class. Log10-transformed breadth and depth values were compared by one-way ANOVA with Sidak's multiple comparisons tests. TCRdb carries this immuneACCESS record with in-frame sequences only. Its versions omit some clonotypes, under half of them owing to an unresolved V gene in the studies checked, with the rest unexplained. For V, J and clone size, that table is used; D and trimming come from the DNA. This sample is represented by about 130,000 clones; 75% to 90% of them were singletons. The ten largest make up approximately 6.8% of the sample.

The clonotype was recovered from an adult in good health. Sequences were derived from peripheral blood, sampled on day 0 of AZD1222 vaccination. The chain is made from TRBV2 and TRBJ2-1; 7 central nucleotides agree with TRBD2. The DNA reads TGTGCCAGCAATGGGGGGGGTAATGAGCAGTTCTTC. This is translated as CASNGGGNEQFF.